The 6 T cell receptor beta chains reported below all come from one sample, sequenced in a study of blood T cell repertoires in COVID-19. Data came from immunoSEQ multiplex PCR; TCRdb stores just in-frame clones and leaves some out. Here the sample spans around 97,000 clones, around nine tenths being singletons. Source material: peripheral blood. The source of these receptors is a woman of 80 years or more in a cohort sampled during active COVID-19.

The chain is built from TRBV7-2 and TRBJ1-1, with 7 bases matching TRBD1. The germline gives CDR1 SGHTA, CDR2 FQGNSA. This CDR3 has 10 amino acids. The V and J ends lost 11 bases and 9 bases, in that order; junction bases with no gene match: 6. CDR3 amino acids: CACDRVKAFF. DNA of the CDR3: TGTGCCTGTGACAGGGTTAAAGCTTTCTTT.

This rearrangement joins TRBV6-6 to TRBJ2-1, with a tentative D call TRBD2 (5 bases). V lost 7 bases and J 4 bases, leaving 14 bases between the germline ends. Per germline, CDR1 MNHNY and CDR2 SVGAGI (reference sequence). The CDR3 extends over 14 amino acids. This CDR3 is CASTPSILYNEQFF. The CDR3, as DNA: TGTGCCAGCACCCCTAGCATACTTTACAATGAGCAGTTCTTC.

V is TRBV19 and J is TRBJ1-1; possible D gene TRBD1, 5 bases. The CDR3 extends over 13 amino acids. Trimming took 4 bases from V and 7 from J, leaving 13 bases between them. Germline values: CDR1 LNHDA, CDR2 SQIVND (reference sequence). The CDR3 loop reads CASSSFRGVEAFF. The CDR3 coding sequence is TGTGCCAGTAGTAGTTTTCGGGGGGTTGAAGCTTTCTTT.

CDR3 in DNA: TGTGCCTGGAGTACCCCGGGACAGCTTGGAAACACCATATATTTT. Translating gives CAWSTPGQLGNTIYF. The rearrangement links TRBV30 to TRBJ1-3; 7 nucleotides align to TRBD1. CDR1 is GTSNPN, CDR2 SVGIG, per germline (reference sequence). The CDR3 extends over 15 amino acids. V gave up 2 bases and J gave up 3 bases; unmatched junction bases: 7.

This chain uses TRBV24-1 with TRBJ2-2, with D perhaps TRBD2 (6 bases). The CDR3 spans 14 residues. V lost 3 bases and J lost 6, with 10 bases in between. CDR1 is KGHDR and CDR2 is SFDVKD in the germline V gene. The CDR3 sequence is CATSDLRLAGELFF. The CDR3 DNA sequence: TGTGCCACCAGTGATCTCCGACTAGCCGGGGAGCTGTTTTTT.

The chain carries TRBV18 and TRBJ1-1, with TRBD1 identical over 8 bases. Trimming cost V 1 base and J 5 bases; bases outside gene matches: 6. The germline CDR1 and CDR2 sequences are KGHSH and LQKENI. The CDR3 is made up of 15 amino acids. This CDR3 is CASSPQPGGMTEAFF. Written as DNA, the CDR3 is TGTGCCAGCTCACCACAGCCAGGGGGCATGACTGAAGCTTTCTTT.